This T cell receptor (beta chain) was found in a study of T cell responses to AZD1222 COVID-19 vaccine. About the research overall: Second-dose recipients at about 4 or about 12 weeks were treated as one pooled group. Study results and caveats: White British donors predominated, females outnumbered males, and clonal diversity was possibly underestimated. Only after the peak T cell response were repertoires sampled. Spike-specific TCR breadth and depth both grew after two AZD1222 doses.

Looked up from germline, CDR1 is MNHEY and CDR2 is SVGAGI. Trimming shortened V by 0 bases and J by 7 bases, and 6 bases separated the two germline ends. The CDR3 is made up of 12 amino acids. Concerning this clone itself: Its antigen is not identified.

TCRdb keeps only in-frame clones here, not all; method: immunoSEQ multiplex PCR. The top ten hold 14% of the sample, which has about 120,000 clones, 92% seen once. The receptor was derived from an adult in good health. Sequencing was performed on peripheral blood, taken on day 0 of AZD1222 vaccination. V usage is TRBV6-5 and J usage is TRBJ1-1, with D unresolved. CDR3 protein: CASSYSRHEAFF. CDR3 in DNA: TGTGCCAGCAGTTACTCGCGGCATGAAGCTTTCTTT.